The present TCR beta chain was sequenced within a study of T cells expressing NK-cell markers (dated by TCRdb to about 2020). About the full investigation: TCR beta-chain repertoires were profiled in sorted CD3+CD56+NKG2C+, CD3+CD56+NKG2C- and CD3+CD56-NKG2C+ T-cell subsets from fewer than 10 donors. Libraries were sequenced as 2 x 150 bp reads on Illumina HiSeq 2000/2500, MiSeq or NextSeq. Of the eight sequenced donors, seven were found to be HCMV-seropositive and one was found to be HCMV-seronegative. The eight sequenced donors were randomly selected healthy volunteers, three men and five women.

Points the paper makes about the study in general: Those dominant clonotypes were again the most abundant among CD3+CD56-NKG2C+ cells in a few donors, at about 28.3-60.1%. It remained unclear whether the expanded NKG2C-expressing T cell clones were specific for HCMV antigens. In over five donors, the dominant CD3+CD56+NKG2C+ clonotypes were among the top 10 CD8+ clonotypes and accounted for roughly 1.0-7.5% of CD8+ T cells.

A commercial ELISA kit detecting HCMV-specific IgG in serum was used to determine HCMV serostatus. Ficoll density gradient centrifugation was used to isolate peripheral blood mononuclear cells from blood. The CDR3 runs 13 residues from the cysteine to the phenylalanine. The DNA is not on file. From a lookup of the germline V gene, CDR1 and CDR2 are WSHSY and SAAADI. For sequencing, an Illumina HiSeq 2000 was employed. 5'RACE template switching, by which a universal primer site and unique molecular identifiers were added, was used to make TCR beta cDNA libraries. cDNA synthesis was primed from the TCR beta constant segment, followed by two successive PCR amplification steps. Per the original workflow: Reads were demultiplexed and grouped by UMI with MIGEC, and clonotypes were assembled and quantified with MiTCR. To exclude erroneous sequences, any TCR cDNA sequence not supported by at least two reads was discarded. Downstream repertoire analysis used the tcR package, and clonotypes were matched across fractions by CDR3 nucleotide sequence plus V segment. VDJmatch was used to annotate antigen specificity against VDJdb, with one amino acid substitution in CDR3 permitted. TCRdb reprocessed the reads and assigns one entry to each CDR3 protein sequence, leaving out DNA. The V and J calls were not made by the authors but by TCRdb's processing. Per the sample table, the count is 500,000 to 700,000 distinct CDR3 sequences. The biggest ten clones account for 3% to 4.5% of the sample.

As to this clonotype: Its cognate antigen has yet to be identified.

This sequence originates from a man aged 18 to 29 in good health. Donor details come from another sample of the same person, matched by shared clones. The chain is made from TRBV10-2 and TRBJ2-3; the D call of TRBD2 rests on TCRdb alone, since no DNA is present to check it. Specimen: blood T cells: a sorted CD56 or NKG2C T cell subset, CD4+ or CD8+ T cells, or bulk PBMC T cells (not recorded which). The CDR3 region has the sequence CASRDSGTDTQYF.